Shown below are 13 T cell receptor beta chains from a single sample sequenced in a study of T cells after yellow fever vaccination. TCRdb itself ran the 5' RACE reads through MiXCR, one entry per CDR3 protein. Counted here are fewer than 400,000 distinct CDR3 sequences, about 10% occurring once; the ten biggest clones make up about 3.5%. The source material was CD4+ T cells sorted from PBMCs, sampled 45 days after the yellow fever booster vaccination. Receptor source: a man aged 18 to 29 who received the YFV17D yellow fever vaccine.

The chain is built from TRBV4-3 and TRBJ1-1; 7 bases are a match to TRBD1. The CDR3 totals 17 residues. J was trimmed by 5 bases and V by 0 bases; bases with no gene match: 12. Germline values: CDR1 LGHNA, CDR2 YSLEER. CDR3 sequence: CASSQEIGQTGSTEAFF. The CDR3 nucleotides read TGCGCCAGCAGCCAAGAGATAGGCCAGACAGGGAGTACTGAAGCTTTCTTT.

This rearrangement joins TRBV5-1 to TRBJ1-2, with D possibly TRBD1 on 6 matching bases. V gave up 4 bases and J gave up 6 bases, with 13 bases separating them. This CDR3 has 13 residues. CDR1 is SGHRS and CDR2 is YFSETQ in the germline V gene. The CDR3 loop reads CASSRSGEDGYTF. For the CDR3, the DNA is TGCGCCAGCAGCCGGTCAGGGGAAGATGGCTACACCTTC.

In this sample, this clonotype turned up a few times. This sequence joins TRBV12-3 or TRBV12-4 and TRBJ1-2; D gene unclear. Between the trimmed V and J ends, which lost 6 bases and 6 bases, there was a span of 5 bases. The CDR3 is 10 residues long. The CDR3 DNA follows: TGTGCCAGCAGCTTGAATGGCTACACCTTC. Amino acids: CASSLNGYTF.

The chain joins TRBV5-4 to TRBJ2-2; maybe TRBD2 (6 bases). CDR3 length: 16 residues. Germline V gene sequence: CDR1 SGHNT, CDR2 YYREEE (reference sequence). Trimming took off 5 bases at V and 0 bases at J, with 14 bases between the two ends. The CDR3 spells CASSSRRGPNTGELFF. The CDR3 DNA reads TGTGCCAGCAGTTCTAGGCGGGGACCGAACACCGGGGAGCTGTTTTTT. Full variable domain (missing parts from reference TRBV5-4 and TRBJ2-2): ETGVTQSPTHLIKTRGQQVTLRCSSQSGHNTVSWYQQALGQGPQFIFQYYREEENGRGNFPPRFSGLQFPNYSSELNVNALELDDSALYLCASSSRRGPNTGELFFGEGSRLTVL.

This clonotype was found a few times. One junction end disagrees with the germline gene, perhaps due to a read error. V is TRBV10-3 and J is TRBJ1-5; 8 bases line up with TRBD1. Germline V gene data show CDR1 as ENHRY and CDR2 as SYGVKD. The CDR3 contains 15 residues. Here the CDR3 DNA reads TGTGCCATCAGTGAGGGAGGACAGGGCAACCAGCCCCAGCATTTT. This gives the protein CAISEGGQGNQPQHF.

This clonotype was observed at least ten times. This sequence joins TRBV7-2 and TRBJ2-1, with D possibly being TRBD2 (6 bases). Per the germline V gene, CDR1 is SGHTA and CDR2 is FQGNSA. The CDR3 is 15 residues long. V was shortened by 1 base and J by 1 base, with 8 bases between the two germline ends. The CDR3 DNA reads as TGTGCCAGCAGCTTAGAGGGACTGTCCTACAATGAGCAGTTCTTC. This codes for CASSLEGLSYNEQFF. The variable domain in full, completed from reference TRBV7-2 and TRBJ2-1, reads GAGVSQSPSNKVTEKGKDVELRCDPISGHTALYWYRQSLGQGLEFLIYFQGNSAPDKSGLPSDRFSAERTGGSVSTLTIQRTQQEDSAVYLCASSLEGLSYNEQFFGPGTRLTVL.

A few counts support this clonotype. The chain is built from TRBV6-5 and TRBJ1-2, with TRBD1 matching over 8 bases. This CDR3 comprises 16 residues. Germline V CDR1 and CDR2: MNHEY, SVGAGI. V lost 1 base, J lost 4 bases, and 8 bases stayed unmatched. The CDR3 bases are TGTGCCAGCAGTTACTACCGACAGGGGACGAGCTATGGCTACACCTTC. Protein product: CASSYYRQGTSYGYTF.

Written as DNA, the CDR3 is TGTGCCACCGGACTAGCGGGGTCAAACACCGGGGAGCTGTTTTTT. Its translation is CATGLAGSNTGELFF. The chain employs TRBV10-3 and TRBJ2-2, with 12 positions matching TRBD2. With V trimmed by 10 bases and J by 2 bases, 5 bases remained unmatched. The V gene's germline CDR1 is ENHRY and CDR2 SYGVKD. The CDR3 runs to 15 residues.

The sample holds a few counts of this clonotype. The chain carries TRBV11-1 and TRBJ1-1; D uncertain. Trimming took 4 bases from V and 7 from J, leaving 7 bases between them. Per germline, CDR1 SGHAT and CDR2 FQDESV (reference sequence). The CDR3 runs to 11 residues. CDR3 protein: CASSWASEAFF. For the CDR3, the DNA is TGTGCCAGCAGCTGGGCGAGTGAAGCTTTCTTT.

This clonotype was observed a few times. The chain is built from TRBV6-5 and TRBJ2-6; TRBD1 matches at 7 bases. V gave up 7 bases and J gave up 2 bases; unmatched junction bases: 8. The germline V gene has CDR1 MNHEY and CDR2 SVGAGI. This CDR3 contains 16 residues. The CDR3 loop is CASTPQGMAGANVLTF. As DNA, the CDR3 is TGTGCCAGCACCCCACAGGGGATGGCTGGGGCCAACGTCCTGACTTTC.

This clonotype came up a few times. This chain's CDR3 is CASSLGLDYEQYF. The CDR3 coding sequence is TGTGCCAGCAGCTTGGGGCTAGACTACGAGCAGTACTTC. The V and J genes are TRBV5-6 and TRBJ2-7; no clear D gene. CDR1 SGHDT and CDR2 YYEEEE come from the germline V gene. Between the trimmed V and J ends, which lost 0 bases and 3 bases, there was a span of 7 bases. The CDR3 runs to 13 residues.

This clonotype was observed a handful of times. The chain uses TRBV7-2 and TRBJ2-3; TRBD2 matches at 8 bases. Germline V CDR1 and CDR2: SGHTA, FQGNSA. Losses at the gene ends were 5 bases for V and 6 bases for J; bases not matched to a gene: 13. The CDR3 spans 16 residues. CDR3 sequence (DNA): TGTGCCAGCAGCCTAGTGTCGCGGGGGGACCGGGATACGCAGTATTTT. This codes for CASSLVSRGDRDTQYF.

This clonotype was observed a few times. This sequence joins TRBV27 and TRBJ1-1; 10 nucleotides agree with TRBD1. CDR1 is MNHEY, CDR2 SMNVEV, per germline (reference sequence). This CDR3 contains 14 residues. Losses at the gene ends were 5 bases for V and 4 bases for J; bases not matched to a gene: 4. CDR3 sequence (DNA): TGTGCCAGCAGTGAATGGACAGGGGGCACTGAAGCTTTCTTT. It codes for CASSEWTGGTEAFF.